This entry lists 23 T cell receptor beta chains sequenced from one sample in a study of shared clonotypes between healthy human individuals (dated by TCRdb to the early 2020s). Preparation of the library involved the immunoSEQ multiplex PCR assay. TCRdb retrieved this table from immuneACCESS and kept in-frame rearrangements only. Not all clones are present; in checked studies, unresolved V genes account for under half, and no reason is known for the remainder. In this sample the table shows a few million clones, roughly 95% of which occur a single time. The ten largest clones take up roughly 1.7% of the sample. CD8 naive samples were obtained by positive selection for CCR7 among CD45RO-negative cells, yielding a CD45RA+CCR7+ population from which TemRA cells were excluded. The sequenced sample consisted of naive CD8+ T cells from PBMCs. The cell subset or site tag for this specimen amounts to: CD45RA+CCR7+. These TCRs come from a man between 18 and 29 years old in good health. Some clones in this sample may be carry-over from other donors' samples.

The chain has TRBV7-9 and TRBJ1-5; D is undetermined. Trimming cost V 5 bases and J 0 bases, with 14 bases left between them. The CDR3 loop spans 16 amino acids. Germline V gene lookup returns CDR1 SEHNR and CDR2 FQNEAQ (reference sequence). As DNA, the CDR3 is TGTGCCAGCAGCCAAAGGTCAAGATTTAGCAATCAGCCCCAGCATTTT. It yields the protein CASSQRSRFSNQPQHF.

The DNA for the CDR3 is TGTGCCAGTAGTACGGGACAGACCTCCTACGAGCAGTACTTC. Protein sequence: CASSTGQTSYEQYF. The chain employs TRBV19 and TRBJ2-7; TRBD1 matches 7 bases. The germline gives CDR1 LNHDA, CDR2 SQIVND (reference sequence). With 4 bases clipped from V and 0 bases from J, the junction kept 3 bases outside the gene matches. The CDR3 is 14 residues long.

The chain couples TRBV11-3 to TRBJ2-1, with a possible D match to TRBD2 (6 bases). CDR1 and CDR2 (germline): SGHNT, YENEEA. This CDR3 contains 15 residues. V was cut by 1 base and J by 5 bases, with 12 bases left in between. The CDR3 region is CASSLAGRTNNEQFF. The DNA of the CDR3 is TGTGCCAGCAGCTTAGCCGGACGGACTAACAATGAGCAGTTCTTC.

The gene calls are TRBV29-1 and TRBJ1-2; maybe TRBD1 (5 bases). Trimming removed 3 bases from V and 3 bases from J, with 14 bases in between. The CDR3 runs 14 residues. The germline gives CDR1 SQVTM, CDR2 ANQGSEA. The CDR3 region is CSVEKWGEYYGYTF. CDR3 sequence (DNA): TGCAGCGTTGAGAAATGGGGGGAATACTATGGCTACACCTTC. Supplemented by reference TRBV29-1 and TRBJ1-2, the full variable domain reads SAVISQKPSRDICQRGTSLTIQCQVDSQVTMMFWYRQQPGQSLTLIATANQGSEATYESGFVIDKFPISRPNLTFSTLTVSNMSPEDSSIYLCSVEKWGEYYGYTFGSGTRLTVV.

V is TRBV5-7 and J is TRBJ1-4; D gene unclear. TRBV5-7 belongs to the ORF category, with a function that is uncertain. The CDR3 runs to 14 residues. Trimming cost V 1 base and J 5 bases, with 9 bases left between them. The chain's CDR3 is CASSLWQRNEKLFF. CDR3 nucleotides: TGTGCCAGCAGCTTGTGGCAGCGGAATGAAAAACTGTTTTTT.

The chain links TRBV4-1 to TRBJ1-5, with D perhaps matching TRBD1 (5 bases). The V end was cut by 0 bases, the J end by 6 bases, with 15 bases between. The CDR3 is made up of 16 amino acids. The germline CDR1 and CDR2 sequences are MGHRA and YSYEKL. The chain's CDR3 is CASSQEGTELAQPQHF. Written as DNA, the CDR3 is TGCGCCAGCAGCCAAGAGGGGACGGAACTGGCTCAGCCCCAGCATTTT.

The chain couples TRBV19 to TRBJ2-1; 12 bases match TRBD2. The CDR3 has 18 amino acids. V lost 0 bases to trimming and J lost 6 bases; unmatched junction nucleotides: 9. CDR1 and CDR2 from the germline V gene are LNHDA and SQIVND (reference sequence). The CDR3 loop is CASSIDPSRTSGANEQFF. The CDR3 nucleotides are TGTGCCAGTAGTATAGATCCCTCCCGGACTAGCGGGGCCAATGAGCAGTTCTTC.

J is TRBJ2-5 and V is TRBV13; D is unclear. The assigned J gene may be wrong: the sequence end matches TRBJ2-7 better. Germline V gene data show CDR1 as PRHDT and CDR2 as FYEKMQ (reference sequence). This CDR3 comprises 15 residues. The CDR3 DNA reads as TGTGCCAGCAGCTTAGTTTCATACACGGGTAGCGAGCAGTACTTC. Translation gives CASSLVSYTGSEQYF.

This clone was found a few times. The V call is TRBV27, the J call TRBJ2-7; maybe TRBD2 (5 bases). The CDR3 contains 13 residues. Germline loops: CDR1 MNHEY, CDR2 SMNVEV (reference sequence). With 2 bases removed from V and 5 bases from J, the gap between germline ends came to 10 bases. The CDR3 sequence: CASSLRELDEQYF. The DNA for the CDR3 is TGTGCCAGCAGTTTAAGGGAGCTCGACGAGCAGTACTTC.

V usage is TRBV11-3 and J usage is TRBJ2-7; TRBD1 aligns across 7 bases. CDR3 length: 13 residues. Trimming took 4 bases from V and 6 from J; bases not matched to a gene: 6. Germline V lookup: CDR1 SGHNT, CDR2 YENEEA. The CDR3 DNA is TGTGCCAGCAGCTCGGGACAGACGGGCGAGCAGTACTTC. Translating gives CASSSGQTGEQYF.

V is TRBV5-1 and J is TRBJ1-1; perhaps TRBD1 as D (6 bases). The CDR3 totals 16 residues. From germline, CDR1 is SGHRS and CDR2 YFSETQ. The V end was cut by 0 bases, the J end by 0 bases, with 12 bases between. Written as DNA, the CDR3 is TGCGCCAGCAGCTTGGGGACAGTGAGATTGAACACTGAAGCTTTCTTT. It specifies CASSLGTVRLNTEAFF.

This chain joins TRBV4-1 and TRBJ2-3; possibly TRBD1 for D (6 bases). The CDR3 consists of 16 residues. Germline V gives CDR1 MGHRA, CDR2 YSYEKL. The V and J ends lost 0 bases and 9 bases respectively, with 19 bases between them. CDR3 sequence reads: CASSQERGTFIVTQYF. CDR3 DNA: TGCGCCAGCAGCCAAGAGAGGGGGACCTTTATAGTCACGCAGTATTTT.

The chain uses TRBV15 and TRBJ2-7; D is unresolved. Germline lookup yields CDR1 LNHNV and CDR2 YYDKDF (reference sequence). Trimming left V 1 base short and J 4 bases short, with 8 bases between. The CDR3 contains 13 residues. The CDR3 DNA reads TGTGCCACCAGCAGAGCGGAAAGGTACGAGCAGTACTTC. It codes for CATSRAERYEQYF.

Of note for this clone: The sample has other DNA sequences that encode this CDR3 too. The rearrangement joins TRBV5-1 to TRBJ2-7, with D maybe TRBD1 (6 bases). This CDR3 contains 14 residues. In germline, CDR1 is SGHRS, CDR2 YFSETQ. Deletions cut 0 bases from V and 4 bases from J, with 11 bases between. The CDR3 protein is CASSLAGTGYEQYF. The CDR3 bases are TGCGCCAGCAGCTTGGCGGGAACAGGGTACGAGCAGTACTTC.

The chain is built from TRBV7-3 and TRBJ1-2; a weak D match, TRBD1 (5 bases). V lost 6 bases and J lost 4, with 6 bases in between. CDR1 SGHTA and CDR2 FQGTGA come from the germline V gene. This CDR3 spans 11 amino acids. CDR3 residues: CASRTVYGYTF. The CDR3 DNA sequence: TGTGCCAGCAGGACAGTCTATGGCTACACCTTC.

The rearrangement joins TRBV6-5 to TRBJ2-5, with 8 bases lining up with TRBD1. Looked up from germline, CDR1 is MNHEY and CDR2 is SVGAGI. Trimming cost V 2 bases and J 5 bases; bases outside gene matches: 7. The CDR3 totals 15 residues. The CDR3 loop is CASSYVQGAWETQYF. CDR3 nucleotide sequence: TGTGCCAGCAGTTACGTCCAGGGGGCTTGGGAGACCCAGTACTTC.

Of note for this clone: Just one base apart from a much larger clone, this may be a read error. The sample carries other DNA sequences with the same CDR3. The genes are TRBV27 and TRBJ1-1, with D unresolved. The CDR3 sequence is 12 residues long. CDR1 is MNHEY and CDR2 is SMNVEV in the germline V gene (reference sequence). Between the trimmed V and J ends, which lost 4 bases and 2 bases, there was a span of 5 bases. CDR3 sequence: CASSYGNTEAFF. The CDR3 DNA reads as TGTGCCAGCAGTTACGGCAACACTGAAGCTTTCTTT.

This clone has only one observation. The chain couples TRBV6-5 to TRBJ2-1; 7 positions match TRBD2. This CDR3 is built from 16 residues. CDR1 MNHEY and CDR2 SVGAGI come from the germline V gene. Losses at the gene ends were 3 bases for V and 5 bases for J; bases not matched to a gene: 10. CDR3 in amino acids: CASSYQAGVNHNEQFF. CDR3 bases: TGTGCCAGCAGTTATCAGGCGGGAGTTAACCACAATGAGCAGTTCTTC.

V and J are TRBV28 and TRBJ1-5; 7 bases are a match to TRBD1. V shed 3 bases and J 0 bases; nucleotides not matched to a gene: 11. Germline CDR1 and CDR2: MDHEN and SYDVKM. There are 18 residues in the CDR3. The CDR3 DNA is TGTGCCAGCAGTTTCGGCACAGGGGATCCCGTTAGCAATCAGCCCCAGCATTTT. It encodes CASSFGTGDPVSNQPQHF.

This clone has just one count. J is TRBJ2-7 and V is TRBV2; D is unresolved. The germline V gene has CDR1 SNHLY and CDR2 FYNNEI. The CDR3 is 14 amino acids. With 4 bases removed from V and 3 bases from J, the gap between germline ends came to 13 bases. The CDR3 protein is CASSGSLAFYEQYF. CDR3 DNA: TGTGCCAGCAGTGGATCCCTGGCCTTCTACGAGCAGTACTTC.

V is TRBV6-8 and J is TRBJ1-4; TRBD1 is a possible D gene (6 bases). In germline, CDR1 is MNHGY, CDR2 SAAAGT. V was shortened by 6 bases and J by 0 bases, with 20 bases between the two germline ends. This CDR3 is built from 18 residues. CDR3 amino acids: CASRVKGQPKATNEKLFF. CDR3 DNA: TGTGCCAGCAGGGTAAAAGGACAGCCTAAAGCAACTAATGAAAAACTGTTTTTT.

This chain uses TRBV9 with TRBJ1-2, with D unclear. The germline V and J ends were trimmed by 7 bases and 4 bases, with 8 bases remaining between them. The germline CDR1 and CDR2 sequences are SGDLS and YYNGEE. There are 11 residues in the CDR3. The CDR3 DNA is TGTGCCAGCCAATCGGGCTATGGCTACACCTTC. It is translated as CASQSGYGYTF.

This clone has only one observation. This CDR3 is also generated by other DNA sequences in the sample. The CDR3 loop reads CAWSVGGYEQYF. The CDR3 DNA reads TGTGCCTGGAGTGTTGGGGGGTACGAGCAGTACTTC. The V and J genes are TRBV30 and TRBJ2-7; tentative D call: TRBD2 (6 bases). Per germline, CDR1 GTSNPN and CDR2 SVGIG (reference sequence). This CDR3 spans 12 amino acids. V gave up 0 bases and J gave up 4 bases, with 7 bases separating them.